A single sample is the source of the 25 T cell receptor beta chains below, sequenced in a study of STAT5B mutations in CD4+ large granular lymphocyte leukemia. Method: immunoSEQ multiplex PCR; TCRdb's copy keeps in-frame clones and lacks some. The sample includes about 6,300 clones, around 74% of them seen just once. The specimen sequenced was PBMCs. The source is an older woman with CD4+ T-cell large granular lymphocyte leukemia.

The rearrangement links TRBV2 to TRBJ2-3; 9 bases line up with TRBD2. The germline V gene has CDR1 SNHLY and CDR2 FYNNEI. This CDR3 spans 15 amino acids. V trimming: 8 bases; J trimming: 7 bases; junction bases outside the gene matches: 13. This CDR3 is CASVLGGGRVHTQYF. CDR3 in DNA: TGTGCCAGCGTACTAGGGGGCGGGAGGGTGCATACGCAGTATTTT.

This chain uses TRBV7-2 with TRBJ1-4; D is possibly TRBD1 (5 bases). Germline V gives CDR1 SGHTA, CDR2 FQGNSA. The V end was cut by 2 bases, the J end by 5 bases, with 12 bases between. This CDR3 contains 15 residues. CDR3 region: CASSLTQGPNEKLFF. In nucleotides, the CDR3 is TGTGCCAGCAGCTTAACGCAGGGACCCAATGAAAAACTGTTTTTT.

V is TRBV11-2 and J is TRBJ1-1, with a weak D call TRBD1 (5 bases). V lost 0 bases and J 9 bases, leaving 14 bases between the germline ends. The V gene's germline CDR1 is SGHAT and CDR2 FQNNGV. CDR3 length equals 14 residues. CDR3 protein: CASSLDRTAGQAFF. The CDR3 region has the DNA TGTGCCAGCAGCTTAGATCGGACGGCGGGACAAGCTTTCTTT.

The V gene is TRBV27, the J gene TRBJ1-1; D gene unclear. Germline-derived CDR1 and CDR2 are MNHEY and SMNVEV (reference sequence). This CDR3 has 13 residues. V was clipped by 3 bases and J by 1 base, with 6 bases between them. CDR3 amino acids: CASSFGPNTEAFF. In nucleotides, the CDR3 is TGTGCCAGCAGTTTTGGGCCGAACACTGAAGCTTTCTTT.

V is TRBV7-2 and J is TRBJ1-5, with D perhaps TRBD1 (5 bases). The CDR3 spans 14 residues. V lost 7 bases to trimming and J lost 3 bases, with 13 bases between them. Looked up from germline, CDR1 is SGHTA and CDR2 is FQGNSA. This chain's CDR3 is CASKTGAHNQPQHF. CDR3 coding DNA: TGTGCCAGCAAAACCGGGGCACACAATCAGCCCCAGCATTTT.

The rearrangement uses TRBV11-3 and TRBJ2-1, with 10 bases aligning to TRBD2. The CDR3 is made up of 15 amino acids. The V and J ends lost 5 bases and 7 bases, in that order; junction bases with no gene match: 8. Germline loops: CDR1 SGHNT, CDR2 YENEEA. DNA of the CDR3: TGTGCCAGCAGCAAAGCGGGAGGGTGGGGAAATGAGCAGTTCTTC. Residues: CASSKAGGWGNEQFF.

J is TRBJ1-1 and V is TRBV11-3, with D possibly TRBD1 on 5 matching bases. Germline assignment: CDR1 SGHNT and CDR2 YENEEA. V lost 5 bases and J lost 2, with 9 bases in between. This CDR3 has 13 residues. The CDR3 nucleotides read TGTGCCAGCAGCCAGGGCGTCAACACTGAAGCTTTCTTT. Protein: CASSQGVNTEAFF.

This chain uses TRBV4-2 with TRBJ2-2; D remains ambiguous. CDR3 size: 14 residues. V lost 3 bases to trimming and J lost 8 bases, with 13 bases between them. Germline loops: CDR1 LGHNA, CDR2 YNFKEQ. The DNA for the CDR3 is TGTGCCAGCAGCCAGAGAGAAGGAAATGGGGAGCTGTTTTTT. It specifies CASSQREGNGELFF.

The rearrangement links TRBV28 to TRBJ1-5; D is perhaps TRBD1 (5 bases). V lost 7 bases and J lost 0, with 16 bases in between. CDR3 length: 16 residues. The germline V gene encodes CDR1 MDHEN and CDR2 SYDVKM. CDR3 amino acids: CASTPRGALSNQPQHF. As DNA, the CDR3 is TGTGCCAGCACCCCTCGAGGGGCCCTTAGCAATCAGCCCCAGCATTTT. The entire variable domain, with the rest obtained from reference TRBV28 and TRBJ1-5, is as follows: DVKVTQSSRYLVKRTGEKVFLECVQDMDHENMFWYRQDPGLGLRLIYFSYDVKMKEKGDIPEGYSVSREKKERFSLILESASTNQTSMYLCASTPRGALSNQPQHFGDGTRLSIL.

CDR3 region: CASSFRLGGGETQYF. In nucleotides, the CDR3 is TGTGCCAGCAGCTTTCGCCTAGGGGGGGGAGAGACCCAGTACTTC. The rearrangement joins TRBV5-4 to TRBJ2-5; D might be TRBD2 (7 bases). Trimming pared 2 bases from V and 4 bases from J, leaving 15 bases between. Germline-derived CDR1 and CDR2 are SGHNT and YYREEE (reference sequence). This CDR3 is 15 amino acids long. The whole variable domain, remainder taken from reference TRBV5-4 and TRBJ2-5, is ETGVTQSPTHLIKTRGQQVTLRCSSQSGHNTVSWYQQALGQGPQFIFQYYREEENGRGNFPPRFSGLQFPNYSSELNVNALELDDSALYLCASSFRLGGGETQYFGPGTRLLVL.

V is TRBV11-2 and J is TRBJ1-1; D not certain. The V and J ends lost 5 bases and 2 bases respectively, with 15 bases between them. The CDR3 consists of 15 residues. Germline V gene data show CDR1 as SGHAT and CDR2 as FQNNGV. Here the CDR3 reads CASSRARSANTEAFF. In DNA form, the CDR3 reads TGTGCCAGCAGCCGAGCGAGGAGTGCAAACACTGAAGCTTTCTTT.

The CDR3 DNA follows: TGTGCCAGCAGCCAAATTTTTGGAGGCTACACCTTC. This codes for CASSQIFGGYTF. The chain joins TRBV14 to TRBJ1-2; no clear D. Germline CDR1 SGHDN, CDR2 FVKESK. The ends were cut back, 2 bases at V and 8 bases at J, with 9 bases in the middle. This CDR3 has 12 amino acids.

The rearrangement uses TRBV5-6 and TRBJ2-7, with a weak D call TRBD1 (6 bases). The CDR3 length is 14 residues. Germline values: CDR1 SGHDT, CDR2 YYEEEE. Trimming pared 9 bases from V and 1 base from J, leaving 17 bases between. CDR3 protein: CATSDPRGSYEQYF. The CDR3 DNA reads TGTGCCACCAGTGACCCCAGGGGTTCCTACGAGCAGTACTTC.

There are a few counts of this clone. The chain has TRBV7-9 and TRBJ1-2; the D is unclear. The CDR3 is 12 residues long. The germline V and J ends were trimmed by 5 bases and 2 bases, with 6 bases remaining between them. CDR1 is SEHNR, CDR2 FQNEAQ, per germline (reference sequence). The CDR3 here is CASSQKNYGYTF. The CDR3 DNA reads as TGTGCCAGCAGCCAGAAGAACTATGGCTACACCTTC.

This sequence joins TRBV5-4 and TRBJ2-3; no reliable D call. Germline V gives CDR1 SGHNT, CDR2 YYREEE (reference sequence). The CDR3 loop spans 13 amino acids. The V end lost 0 bases, the J end lost 5 bases, and 7 bases lay between the germline ends. CDR3 nucleotides: TGTGCCAGCAGCTTGGGGGCCGTAGATACGCAGTATTTT. Amino acid sequence: CASSLGAVDTQYF. The whole variable domain, filled in from reference TRBV5-4 and TRBJ2-3, reads ETGVTQSPTHLIKTRGQQVTLRCSSQSGHNTVSWYQQALGQGPQFIFQYYREEENGRGNFPPRFSGLQFPNYSSELNVNALELDDSALYLCASSLGAVDTQYFGPGTRLTVL.

The CDR3 region is CASSLGGEQFF. As DNA, the CDR3 is TGTGCCAGCAGCTTGGGAGGTGAGCAGTTCTTC. This chain uses TRBV5-8 with TRBJ2-1; no clear D gene. This CDR3 spans 11 amino acids. The ends were cut back, 0 bases at V and 9 bases at J, with 4 bases in the middle. Looked up from germline, CDR1 is SGHTS and CDR2 is YDEGEE. Supplemented by reference TRBV5-8 and TRBJ2-1, the full variable domain reads EAGVTQSPTHLIKTRGQQATLRCSPISGHTSVYWYQQALGLGLQFLLWYDEGEERNRGNFPPRFSGRQFPNYSSELNVNALELEDSALYLCASSLGGEQFFGPGTRLTVL.

This chain's CDR3 is CASSPPRGSGLYNEQFF. CDR3 in DNA: TGTGCCAGCAGCCCTCCTCGCGGTAGCGGGTTATACAATGAGCAGTTCTTC. The V gene is TRBV7-2, the J gene TRBJ2-1, with TRBD2 identical over 7 bases. V shed 5 bases and J 4 bases; nucleotides not matched to a gene: 14. CDR1 is SGHTA and CDR2 is FQGNSA in the germline V gene. The CDR3 runs 17 residues.

The chain uses TRBV5-1 and TRBJ1-3; tentatively, D is TRBD1 (6 bases). This CDR3 contains 16 residues. Trimming took 4 bases from V and 0 from J, leaving 14 bases between them. Germline CDR1 is SGHRS and CDR2 is YFSETQ. In nucleotides, the CDR3 is TGCGCCAGCAGCCCCGGACTAGGGGGCTCTGGAAACACCATATATTTT. It specifies CASSPGLGGSGNTIYF.

V and J are TRBV5-6 and TRBJ1-1; the D gene is possibly TRBD1 (5 bases). The CDR3 has 13 amino acids. Looked up from germline, CDR1 is SGHDT and CDR2 is YYEEEE. V lost 0 bases and J 4 bases, leaving 7 bases between the germline ends. CDR3 loop: CASSLAGSTEAFF. CDR3 in DNA: TGTGCCAGCAGCTTGGCAGGGTCCACTGAAGCTTTCTTT.

The chain's CDR3 is CASNIGWNTDTQYF. For the CDR3, the DNA is TGTGCCAGTAACATAGGCTGGAACACAGATACGCAGTATTTT. The V call is TRBV19, the J call TRBJ2-3; unclear D gene. Trimming pared 7 bases from V and 2 bases from J, leaving 13 bases between. The CDR3 has 14 amino acids. Per germline, CDR1 LNHDA and CDR2 SQIVND (reference sequence).

V usage is TRBV10-3 and J usage is TRBJ1-3, with 7 bases aligning to TRBD1. The trim removed 10 bases at V and 8 bases at J, leaving 14 bases unmatched. This CDR3 spans 14 amino acids. CDR1 and CDR2 from the germline V gene are ENHRY and SYGVKD. The CDR3 region has the DNA TGTGCCACCCTAGACAGGGTTGTTTCGGACACCATATATTTT. Translation: CATLDRVVSDTIYF.

The rearrangement links TRBV9 to TRBJ2-3, with 9 bases aligning to TRBD2. CDR1 is SGDLS, CDR2 YYNGEE, per germline. The J segment lost 3 bases and the V segment lost 0 bases, leaving 2 bases of the junction unmatched. The CDR3 spans 15 residues. The chain's CDR3 is CASSVVGLATDTQYF. DNA for the CDR3: TGTGCCAGCAGCGTAGTGGGACTAGCTACAGATACGCAGTATTTT.

This chain connects TRBV10-3 to TRBJ1-1; D remains unclear. V was pared by 0 bases and J by 3 bases, with 11 bases between. The CDR3 has 15 amino acids. Germline CDR1 reads ENHRY; CDR2 reads SYGVKD. The CDR3 bases are TGTGCCATCAGTGAGTCGATCGGGTTTGACACTGAAGCTTTCTTT. Translation: CAISESIGFDTEAFF.

The rearrangement uses TRBV27 and TRBJ2-7; D remains unclear. The ends were cut back, 2 bases at V and 1 base at J, with 15 bases in the middle. Germline V CDR1 and CDR2: MNHEY, SMNVEV (reference sequence). The CDR3 covers 16 residues. The CDR3 spells CASSLGSSLGSYEQYF. The CDR3 coding sequence is TGTGCCAGCAGTTTAGGGTCGTCCTTGGGGTCCTACGAGCAGTACTTC.

This sequence joins TRBV12-1 and TRBJ1-5. TRBV12-1 is listed as a pseudogene. This CDR3 spans 16 amino acids. The CDR3 loop reads CASSLRQNSSNQPQHF. In nucleotides, the CDR3 is TGTGCCAGCAGCTTGAGGCAGAATTCTAGCAATCAGCCCCAGCATTTT.